This entry concerns a single T cell receptor (beta chain). What this receptor recognizes is not known. No base quality values were provided; no much bigger clone lies one nucleotide off. Libraries were made using 5' RACE. The data were produced on an Illumina HiSeq 2000. Template switching introduced a universal primer binding site; the final cDNA contained a unique molecular identifier, enabling accurate counting of TCR cDNA molecules. Specific primers in the conserved constant-segment region were used to synthesize first-strand cDNA for TCR alpha and beta chains. To control for contamination, each cDNA library was double barcoded with a SMART-Mk sample barcode plus Illumina barcodes. TruSeq adapter sequences along with Illumina sample barcodes were introduced in two successive PCR steps. The Illumina HiSeq platform was used with custom primers to sequence TCR alpha and beta cDNA libraries. In the original analysis: MiGEC processed the raw reads to extract unique molecular identifiers, while MiXCR was used to determine the CDR3 positions. For each individual, recombination models were inferred using an EM algorithm with the repgenHMM and IGoR tools. Shared clonotype analysis was performed with the tcR package in R, normalizing sharing by the product of cloneset sizes. To study raw recombination without the effects of thymic and clonal selection, out-of-frame nonproductive sequences were analyzed. TCRdb handled the public reads itself, with Q25 trimming in fastp and clone calling in MiXCR, and kept productive beta chains. Each CDR3 protein gets just one entry, which takes the most common genes and DNA from the rows behind it. These V and J calls derive from TCRdb rather than the authors' analysis. The sample has 1.5 million to 2 million distinct CDR3 sequences on record, under 35% of them singletons. About 0.25% of the sample is taken by the ten largest.

The sample is drawn from a study of identical twins (dated by TCRdb to the mid-2010s). Regarding the complete study: To test whether fetal clonotypes persist, the study used deep sequencing on TCR alpha and beta repertoires from monozygotic twins, unrelated adults of various ages, and cord blood. Replicate twin experiments were performed at different times using different library preparation protocols to rule out contamination. Study-wide conclusions, independent of this receptor: Abundant cord blood beta clonotypes carried fewer insertions; young adult naive repertoires showed a weaker similar trend, while memory repertoires showed none. In beta out-of-frame sequences, excess twin sharing was weaker, because having fewer shared sequences lowered the signal-to-noise ratio. Compared with coincidental sharing between unrelated individuals, an excess of low generation-probability sequences was observed among out-of-frame TCR alpha sequences shared between twins. Recombination models systematically underestimated out-of-frame TCR alpha sharing in monozygotic twins but agreed with sharing between unrelated individuals. Zero-insertion analyses could be partly confounded by invariant T cells such as MAIT and iNKT, though diverse VJ usage argued against such confounding for most clonotypes. Because the same donors could not be followed over many years, the conclusions depended on cross-sectional statistical analysis.

The CDR3 runs 14 amino acids, cysteine and phenylalanine included. The kept DNA is CDR3 alone, 42 bases in frame from the first base. The germline V gene yields KGHDR for CDR1 and SFDVKD for CDR2. Only healthy Caucasian donors were included. Sequenced material: cord blood. This receptor was taken from a newborn girl in good health. The rearranged chain carries TRBV24-1 and TRBJ2-1; 7 junctional bases match TRBD1. The better agreement between TRBJ2-7 and the DNA end casts doubt on the J call. The base sequence is TGTGCCACCATACGGGACAGCCCCTACAATGAGCAGTACTTC. The resulting protein is CATIRDSPYNEQYF.